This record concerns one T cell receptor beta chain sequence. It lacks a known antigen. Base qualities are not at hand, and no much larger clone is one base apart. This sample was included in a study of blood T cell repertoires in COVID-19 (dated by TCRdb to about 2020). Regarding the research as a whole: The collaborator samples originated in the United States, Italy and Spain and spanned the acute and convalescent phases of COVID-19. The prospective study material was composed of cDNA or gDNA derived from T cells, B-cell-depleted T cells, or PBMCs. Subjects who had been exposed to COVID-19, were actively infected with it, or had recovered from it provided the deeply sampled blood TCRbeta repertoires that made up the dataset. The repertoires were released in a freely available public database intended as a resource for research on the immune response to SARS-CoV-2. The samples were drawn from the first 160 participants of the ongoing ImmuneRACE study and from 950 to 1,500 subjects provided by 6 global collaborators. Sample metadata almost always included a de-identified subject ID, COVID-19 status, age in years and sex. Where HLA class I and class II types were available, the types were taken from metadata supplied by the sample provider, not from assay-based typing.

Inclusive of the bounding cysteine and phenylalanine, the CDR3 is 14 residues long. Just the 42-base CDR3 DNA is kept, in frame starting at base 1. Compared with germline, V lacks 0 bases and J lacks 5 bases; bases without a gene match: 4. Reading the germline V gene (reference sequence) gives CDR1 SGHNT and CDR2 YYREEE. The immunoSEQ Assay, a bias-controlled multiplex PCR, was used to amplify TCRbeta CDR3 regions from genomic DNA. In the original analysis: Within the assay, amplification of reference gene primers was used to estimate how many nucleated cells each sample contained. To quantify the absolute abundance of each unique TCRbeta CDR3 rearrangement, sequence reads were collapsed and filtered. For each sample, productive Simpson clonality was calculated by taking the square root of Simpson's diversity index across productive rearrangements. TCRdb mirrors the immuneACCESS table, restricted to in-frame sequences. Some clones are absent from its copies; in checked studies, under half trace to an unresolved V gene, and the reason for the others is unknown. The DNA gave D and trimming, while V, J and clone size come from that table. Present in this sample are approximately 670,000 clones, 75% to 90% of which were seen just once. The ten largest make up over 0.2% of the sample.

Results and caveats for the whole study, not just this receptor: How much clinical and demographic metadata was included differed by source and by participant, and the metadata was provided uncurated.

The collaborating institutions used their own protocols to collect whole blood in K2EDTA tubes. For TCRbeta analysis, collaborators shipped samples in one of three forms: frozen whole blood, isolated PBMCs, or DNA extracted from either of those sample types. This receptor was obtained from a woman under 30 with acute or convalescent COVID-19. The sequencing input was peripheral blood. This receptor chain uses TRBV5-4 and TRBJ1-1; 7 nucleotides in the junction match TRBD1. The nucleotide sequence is TGTGCCAGCAGCTTGGACAGGGGATTAACTGAAGCTTTCTTT. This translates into CASSLDRGLTEAFF. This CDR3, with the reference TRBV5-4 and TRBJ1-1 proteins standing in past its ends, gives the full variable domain ETGVTQSPTHLIKTRGQQVTLRCSSQSGHNTVSWYQQALGQGPQFIFQYYREEENGRGNFPPRFSGLQFPNYSSELNVNALELDDSALYLCASSLDRGLTEAFFGQGTRLTVV.